This T cell receptor (beta chain) was retrieved from a study of T cells after yellow fever vaccination. Study-wide background: In the case of low-cell-number fractions, SMART-Seq v4 Ultra Low Input was used for preparation.

TCRdb re-called the 5' RACE reads through MiXCR, storing one row per CDR3 protein. The sample lists about 120,000 distinct CDR3 sequences; 12% to 15% were seen once. V gave up 2 bases and J gave up 0 bases, with 5 bases separating them. CDR3 size: 13 residues. Germline CDR1 KGHSH, CDR2 LQKENI. This clonotype came up a few times. Its target is not known. Study results and caveats: Clones from primary vaccination mostly reappeared after the booster (less than 98% CD4, over 85% CD8). A faster peak, day 5 versus 15, was reached by the weaker secondary response.

This sequence was found in a man aged 18 to 30 who received the YFV17D yellow fever vaccine. This sequence joins TRBV18 and TRBJ2-7; no definite D call. The material was CD8+ T cells sorted from PBMCs, obtained 5 days after the yellow fever booster vaccination. Here the CDR3 reads CASSPSSSYEQYV. For the CDR3, the DNA is TGTGCCAGCTCACCAAGCTCCTCCTACGAGCAGTACGTC.